This T cell receptor (beta chain) is drawn from a study of blood T cell repertoires in COVID-19. Overall study context: T cells, B-cell-depleted T cells, or PBMCs provided the cDNA or gDNA that served as material.

Per the original data handling: Reference gene primer amplification yielded estimated nucleated cell counts. The repertoire was sequenced with immunoSEQ multiplex PCR; TCRdb's copy has only in-frame clones and lacks some. Clone size and the V and J calls come from that table; the DNA yielded D and trimming. Of almost 400,000 clones in the sample, about nine tenths are singletons; the top ten hold 1.7%. The CDR3 loop spans 20 amino acids. What was sequenced was PBMCs or T cells enriched from blood (not recorded which). This receptor was identified in a woman aged 25-40 years who had recovered from COVID-19. The chain recombines TRBV21-1 with TRBJ2-5; no DNA check was done on the table's D call, TRBD2. TRBV21-1 is a listed pseudogene. Written as DNA, the CDR3 is TGTGCCAGCAGTCCCGCCGAGCCCGGGACTAGCGGGGAGAGATTAGAGACCCAGTACTTC. This translates into CASSPAEPGTSGERLETQYF.